The TCR beta chain described here comes from a study of cytomegalovirus exposure and HLA in healthy donors. CDR1 is SGDLS and CDR2 is YYNGEE in the germline V gene. This CDR3 comprises 14 residues. V was pared by 0 bases and J by 5 bases, with 12 bases between. The study's findings and limits: Researchers reported in a later analysis that a missense DCLRE1C variant was tied to TCR beta V- and J-gene trimming. A reported reduction in N-insertions relative to the approximately 670-donor mean was seen in an Asian-associated ancestry cluster in a later analysis. Across donors, most TCRs were seen rarely, yet some public ones were widespread.

It was with 60 Vbeta and 13 Jbeta primers that the PCR ran. The data were produced by immunoSEQ multiplex PCR, yet TCRdb's version contains in-frame clones alone and is incomplete. The profile shows some 140,000 clones, about 83% of them singletons. With regard to this clone: The antigen is undetermined.

The receptor was isolated from a woman aged 35 to 49 in good health and CMV-seronegative. The chain carries TRBV9 and TRBJ2-7; D perhaps matches TRBD2 (5 bases). Sequences were obtained from PBMCs. CDR3: CASSVGERGNEQYF. CDR3 coding DNA: TGTGCCAGCAGCGTAGGGGAGAGAGGGAACGAGCAGTACTTC.